These T cell receptor beta chains were read from a single sample in a study of metastatic and nonmetastatic thyroid tumors. TCRdb reprocessed the PCR reads using MiXCR. The sample has about 41,000 clones, approximately 24% seen once. Sequenced input: tumor tissue. The receptor source for this set is a female donor with papillary thyroid cancer or a benign thyroid nodule (not recorded which). Some clones in this sample may be carry-over from other donors' samples. Each CDR3 is given with its conserved first and last residue. Fields, in order: clone size, J gene, D gene, V gene, CDR3 DNA, CDR3 protein. D genes are given only for firm matches. Only some rows state a clone size, as once, few, many or a class for expanded clones.

>many|TRBJ2-6|.|TRBV7-9
TGTGCCAGCAGCCCGCCCGGGTCTGGGGCCAACGTCCTGACTTTC
CASSPPGSGANVLTF
>medium-sized|TRBJ2-7|.|TRBV27
TGTGCCAGCAGAACCCGTAACTCCTACGAGCAGTACTTC
CASRTRNSYEQYF
>few|TRBJ2-1|TRBD2|TRBV10-1
TGCGCCAGCAGTGAGGGACTAGCGGGGTACAATGAGCAGTTCTTC
CASSEGLAGYNEQFF
>.|TRBJ2-2|.|TRBV15
TGTGCCACCAGCAGCTTATTATTGGGGGGCGGCGGGGAGCTGTTTTTT
CATSSLLLGGGGELFF
>.|TRBJ2-5|.|TRBV12-3/TRBV12-4
TGTGCCAGCAGTTCAAACAGGGAGGGGGAGACCCAGTACTTC
CASSSNREGETQYF
>.|TRBJ2-1|.|TRBV20-1
TGCAGTGCTAGAGATATGAGACACTCCTACAATGAGCAGTTCTTC
CSARDMRHSYNEQFF
>.|TRBJ1-5|.|TRBV6-2/TRBV6-3
TGTGCCAGCAGTTACTCATCACGGGCAGGCAATCAGCCCCAGCATTTT
CASSYSSRAGNQPQHF
>few|TRBJ2-7|.|TRBV12-3/TRBV12-4
TGTGCCAGCAGTTCGACCCCAACCTACGAGCAGTACTTC
CASSSTPTYEQYF
>.|TRBJ2-7|TRBD2|TRBV11-2
TGTGCCAGCAGCTCACGACTAGCGGGAAAGAACTACGAGCAGTACTTC
CASSSRLAGKNYEQYF
>.|TRBJ2-2|.|TRBV6-2/TRBV6-3
TGTGCCGGGCTGGCTTTGGGCGGGGAGCTGTTTTTT
CAGLALGGELFF
>.|TRBJ1-1|TRBD1|TRBV5-1
TGCGCCAGCAGCTACAGGGGGCGCGATGAAGCTTTCTTT
CASSYRGRDEAFF
>few|TRBJ2-7|.|TRBV20-1
TGCAGTGCCGACGGGACCCAGGGACACAACTACGAGCAGTACTTC
CSADGTQGHNYEQYF
>many|TRBJ1-1|.|TRBV5-1
TGCGCCAGCAGTGACAACTCGAACCGGGCTGAAGCTTTCTTT
CASSDNSNRAEAFF
>.|TRBJ2-7|.|TRBV20-1
TGCAGTGCTGGGAGCCTCATGTACGAGCAGTACTTC
CSAGSLMYEQYF
>many|TRBJ2-1|TRBD2|TRBV3-1
TGTGCCAGTGAGACTAGCGGGGCCTACAATGAGCAGTTCTTC
CASETSGAYNEQFF
>few|TRBJ1-1|TRBD1|TRBV28
TGTGCCAGTGGGACAGGGAGGTCGGCTTTCTTT
CASGTGRSAFF
>.|TRBJ1-2|.|TRBV7-3
TGTGCCAGCAGCTTAGCCGGGCTTGAAGGCTACACCTTC
CASSLAGLEGYTF
>.|TRBJ2-1|TRBD1|TRBV15
TGTGCCACCAGCAGAGCCCTCGTCACCGGGACAGGGAGCAATGAGCAGTTCTTC
CATSRALVTGTGSNEQFF
>many|TRBJ1-1|.|TRBV19
TGTGCCAGTATAGGGGGGGTAGCTGGCATTGAAGCTTTCTTT
CASIGGVAGIEAFF
>many|TRBJ1-2|.|TRBV3-1
TGTGCCAGCAGCCAAGGGTCTGGGTTCGTCGGCTATGGCTACACCTTC
CASSQGSGFVGYGYTF
>.|TRBJ1-1|.|TRBV20-1
TGCAGTGCTAGATCGGGCAGGGGAGGAGACACTGAAGCTTTCTTT
CSARSGRGGDTEAFF
>.|TRBJ2-1|.|TRBV4-1
TGCGCCAGCAGCCACCAGGGATCCTACAATGAGCAGTTCTTC
CASSHQGSYNEQFF
>.|TRBJ2-7|.|TRBV20-1
TGCAGTGCTAGAGGGTTAGGACCCCGGGGCGAGCAGTACTTC
CSARGLGPRGEQYF
>many|TRBJ1-2|.|TRBV28
TGTGCCAGCAGTTTTGGGGGGCGCAGGGGCTACACCTTC
CASSFGGRRGYTF
>few|TRBJ2-1|.|TRBV6-1
TGTGCCAGCAAAGAACTAGGGAGCCAGTTCTTC
CASKELGSQFF
>many|TRBJ2-5|TRBD2|TRBV6-2/TRBV6-3
TGTGCCAGCAGAGAAAGGGGACTAGCGGGGGGCAATACCGAAGAGACCCAGTACTTC
CASRERGLAGGNTEETQYF
>.|TRBJ2-1|.|TRBV11-3
TGTGCCAGCAGCTTCTCGGCCCCACCTAAGCAGTTCTTC
CASSFSAPPKQFF
>.|TRBJ2-2|.|TRBV5-1
TGCGCCAGCAGCTTGGAGGGTACGAACACCGGGGAGCTGTTTTTT
CASSLEGTNTGELFF
>.|TRBJ1-1|.|TRBV6-1
TGTGCCAGCAGTGAAGCTGCAGGGAACACTGAAGCTTTCTTT
CASSEAAGNTEAFF
>many|TRBJ1-6|.|TRBV5-6
TGTGCCAGCAGCTACGTTGGAGCGGGGCGGAATTCACCCCTCCACTTT
CASSYVGAGRNSPLHF
>.|TRBJ2-7|.|TRBV12-3/TRBV12-4
TGTGCCAGCAGTCAACCGGGACGGTCCTTCTACGAGCAGTACTTC
CASSQPGRSFYEQYF
>.|TRBJ2-7|.|TRBV6-1
TGTGCCAGCACGAGGGGGGACTACCGCTCCTACGAGCAGTACTTC
CASTRGDYRSYEQYF
>once|TRBJ1-6|.|TRBV4-1
TGCGCCAGCAGCCGCAACACAGGAGAGAATAATTCACCCCTCCACTTT
CASSRNTGENNSPLHF
>.|TRBJ2-7|.|TRBV6-5
TGTGCCAGCAGTTCAGGAGGGAAAGCCTACGAGCAGTACTTC
CASSSGGKAYEQYF
>many|TRBJ1-1|.|TRBV9
TGTGCCAGCAGCGTAGCAGGGAACACTGAAGCTTTCTTT
CASSVAGNTEAFF
>many|TRBJ2-7|.|TRBV7-9
TGTGCCAGCAGCCACGGACCAACGGTGGAGCAGTACTTC
CASSHGPTVEQYF
>many|TRBJ2-3|.|TRBV6-1
TGTGCCAGCAGTGAGGGAAGGGGCACAGATACGCAGTATTTT
CASSEGRGTDTQYF
>few|TRBJ2-1|.|TRBV7-9
TGTGCCAGCAGCCGCTGGGACAATGAGCAGTTCTTC
CASSRWDNEQFF
>.|TRBJ2-5|.|TRBV27
TGTGCCAGCAGTTTACGTTGGCGGGGATCTGTCAAAGAGACCCAGTACTTC
CASSLRWRGSVKETQYF
>many|TRBJ1-2|TRBD1|TRBV20-1
TGCAGTGCTAGACCAGGGGGCAGGTATGGCTACACCTTC
CSARPGGRYGYTF
>medium-sized|TRBJ2-6|.|TRBV6-1
TGTGCCAGCACCTGGACTTCCCTCTTCTCTGGGGCCAACGTCCTGACTTTC
CASTWTSLFSGANVLTF
>few|TRBJ2-1|.|TRBV5-1
TGCGCCAGCAGTTTCCGACAGGACTCCTACAATGAGCAGTTCTTC
CASSFRQDSYNEQFF
>many|TRBJ2-5|.|TRBV7-6
TGTGCCAGCAGCTTAGTGTGGGAAGAGACCCAGTACTTC
CASSLVWEETQYF
>.|TRBJ1-1|TRBD1|TRBV7-8
TGTGCCAGCAGCCTAGGGACAGCCTCAATTGAAGCTTTCTTT
CASSLGTASIEAFF
>.|TRBJ2-3|.|TRBV6-2/TRBV6-3
TGTTCCAGCCAATCTGGAGAGCGTGAGGCAGATACGCAGTATTTT
CSSQSGEREADTQYF
>many|TRBJ2-1|TRBD1|TRBV5-5
TGTGCCAGCAGCTTGGTTCCAGGGGGAGCCATACTAGATGAGCAGTTCTTC
CASSLVPGGAILDEQFF
>.|TRBJ2-7|TRBD2|TRBV5-1
TGCGCCAGCAGCTTATCCCCCGGGACTAGCGGCTACGAGCAGTACTTC
CASSLSPGTSGYEQYF
>.|TRBJ2-5|.|TRBV28
TGTGCCAGCAGTTTACGGGGCCAAGAGACCCAGTACTTC
CASSLRGQETQYF
>once|TRBJ2-7|TRBD1|TRBV11-3
TGTGCCAGCACGTCCGGGACAGGGCCCTACGAGCAGTACTTC
CASTSGTGPYEQYF
>many|TRBJ2-7|.|TRBV25-1
TGTGCCAGCAGTGCGGCAGGGGAGTCCTACGAGCAGTACTTC
CASSAAGESYEQYF
>many|TRBJ2-2|.|TRBV24-1
TGTGCCACCAGTGACCATGCCGGGGCGCTCAACACCGGGGAGCTGTTTTTT
CATSDHAGALNTGELFF
>many|TRBJ2-3|.|TRBV28
TGTGCCAGCAGCCCCGATTCTCGTGGACATACGCAGTATTTT
CASSPDSRGHTQYF
>few|TRBJ2-7|TRBD2|TRBV6-2/TRBV6-3
TGTGCCAGCAGTTACTCCACATTAGAGGGAGGGTGGTCCTACGAGCAGTACTTC
CASSYSTLEGGWSYEQYF
>many|TRBJ1-5|TRBD1|TRBV28
TGTGCCAGCAGTTTAATGTCCAGGGGGCCTTATTTT
CASSLMSRGPYF